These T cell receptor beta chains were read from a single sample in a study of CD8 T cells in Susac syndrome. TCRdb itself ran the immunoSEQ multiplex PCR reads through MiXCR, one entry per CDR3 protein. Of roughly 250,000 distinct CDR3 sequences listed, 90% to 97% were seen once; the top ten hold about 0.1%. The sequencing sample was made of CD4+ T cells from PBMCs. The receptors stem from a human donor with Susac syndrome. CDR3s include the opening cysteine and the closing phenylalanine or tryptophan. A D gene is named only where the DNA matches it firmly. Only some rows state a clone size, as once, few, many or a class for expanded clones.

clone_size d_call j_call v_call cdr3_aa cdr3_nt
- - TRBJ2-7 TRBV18 CASSPTAGTSYEQYF TGTGCCAGCTCACCCACCGCCGGAACCTCCTACGAGCAGTACTTC
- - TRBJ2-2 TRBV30 CAWRYTGELFF TGTGCCTGGCGGTACACCGGGGAGCTGTTTTTT
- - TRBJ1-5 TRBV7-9 CASSLGFSNQPQHF TGTGCCAGCAGCTTAGGGTTCAGCAATCAGCCCCAGCATTTT
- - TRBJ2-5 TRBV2 CASASLGRETQYF TGTGCCAGTGCATCTTTGGGGCGGGAGACCCAGTACTTC
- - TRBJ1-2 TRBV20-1 CSARRGNGYTF TGCAGTGCTCGGCGGGGGAATGGCTACACCTTC
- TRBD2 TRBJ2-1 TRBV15 CATRTLAAGFYNEQFF TGTGCCACCAGGACCCTAGCAGCGGGGTTCTACAATGAGCAGTTCTTC
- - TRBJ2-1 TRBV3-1 CASSQDWASSEQFF TGTGCCAGCAGCCAAGATTGGGCTAGCTCTGAGCAGTTCTTC
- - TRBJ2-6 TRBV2 CASSVRGSGANVLTF TGTGCCAGCAGTGTTCGGGGTAGTGGGGCCAACGTCCTGACTTTC
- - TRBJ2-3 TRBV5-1 CASSLWLGDTQYF TGCGCCAGCAGCTTGTGGTTAGGAGATACGCAGTATTTT
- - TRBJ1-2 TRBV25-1 CASSAQPRDYGYTF TGTGCCAGCAGTGCCCAACCCAGAGACTATGGCTACACCTTC
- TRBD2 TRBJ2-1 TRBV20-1 CSAFEAGRSYNEQFF TGCAGTGCATTTGAAGCGGGACGCTCCTACAATGAGCAGTTCTTC
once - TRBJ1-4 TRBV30 CAWSVGSTVGEKLFF TGTGCCTGGAGTGTCGGGTCGACAGTAGGCGAAAAACTGTTTTTT
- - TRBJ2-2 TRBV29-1 CSVGPGTGELFF TGCAGCGTTGGGCCGGGCACCGGGGAGCTGTTTTTT
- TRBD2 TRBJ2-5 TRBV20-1 CSARVLAGRETQYF TGCAGTGCTAGAGTCCTAGCGGGGAGGGAGACCCAGTACTTC
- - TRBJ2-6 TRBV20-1 CSARSGSAGANVLTF TGCAGTGCTAGATCGGGTTCTGCTGGGGCCAACGTCCTGACTTTC
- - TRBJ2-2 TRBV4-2 CASSQVLSTGELFF TGTGCCAGCAGCCAAGTACTGAGCACCGGGGAGCTGTTTTTT
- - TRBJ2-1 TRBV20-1 CSARENGAYNEQFF TGCAGTGCTAGAGAGAACGGGGCGTACAATGAGCAGTTCTTC
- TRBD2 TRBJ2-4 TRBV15 CATSRTGGENIQYF TGTGCCACCAGCAGAACGGGAGGGGAAAACATTCAGTACTTC